The clone carrying this TCR beta chain has just one count. This sample also contains other DNA sequences that code for the same CDR3. This sample was taken from a study of shared clonotypes between healthy human individuals. This CDR3 region has 13 residues. CDR1 is ENHRY and CDR2 is SYGVKD in the germline V gene. The V end was cut by 6 bases, the J end by 3 bases, with 8 bases between. Repertoires were generated with immunoSEQ multiplex PCR, while TCRdb's copy carries only in-frame clones and drops some. The table has roughly 2.5 million clones, about 92% seen once; the top ten hold roughly 0.13%. Sequencing was performed on naive CD4+ T cells sorted from blood. The subset is: CD45RA+ positively selected. The receptor was derived from a man in his late teens or twenties in good health. J is TRBJ2-2 and V is TRBV10-3, with D tentatively TRBD2 (6 bases). In DNA, the CDR3 is TGTGCCATCAGCGGGAGAGACACCGGGGAGCTGTTTTTT. Translation gives CAISGRDTGELFF.